The 25 T cell receptor beta chains below all came from one sample that was sequenced in a study of cytomegalovirus exposure and HLA in healthy donors. In the PCR, 60 Vbeta and 13 Jbeta primers were used. TCRdb's table, derived via immunoSEQ multiplex PCR, lists solely in-frame clones and lacks some. The sample lists over 150,000 clones; 80% were seen once. Sequences were obtained from PBMCs. These receptors originate from a man aged 25-40 years in good health and CMV-seronegative.

This chain uses TRBV28 with TRBJ1-6; D might be TRBD1 (5 bases). Germline V gene lookup returns CDR1 MDHEN and CDR2 SYDVKM. V gave up 2 bases and J gave up 10 bases, with 15 bases separating them. This CDR3 has 15 residues. The CDR3 coding sequence is TGTGCCAGCAGTTTAATGTGGGGGGAAAGGTCACCCCTCCACTTT. It yields the protein CASSLMWGERSPLHF.

The chain employs TRBV19 and TRBJ2-2, with D perhaps TRBD2 (6 bases). Germline-derived CDR1 and CDR2 are LNHDA and SQIVND (reference sequence). The CDR3 is made up of 15 amino acids. With 2 bases removed from V and 4 bases from J, the gap between germline ends came to 11 bases. This chain's CDR3 is CASSIRGLGTGELFF. CDR3 nucleotides: TGTGCCAGTAGTATAAGGGGACTGGGCACCGGGGAGCTGTTTTTT.

The V and J genes are TRBV9 and TRBJ2-7, with a tentative D call TRBD2 (7 bases). Germline lookup yields CDR1 SGDLS and CDR2 YYNGEE. The CDR3 runs 16 residues. The V end was cut by 4 bases, the J end by 3 bases, with 20 bases between. The CDR3 nucleotides read TGTGCCAGCAGCCCGGAGGGGGGGTTTGGTCGCTACGAGCAGTACTTC. Amino acid sequence: CASSPEGGFGRYEQYF.

The chain has TRBV5-4 and TRBJ2-1, with D perhaps matching TRBD1 (6 bases). The CDR3 loop spans 15 amino acids. Germline CDR1 is SGHNT and CDR2 is YYREEE (reference sequence). Trimming shortened V by 0 bases and J by 7 bases, and 14 bases separated the two germline ends. The CDR3, as DNA: TGTGCCAGCAGCTTGGCAGGGGTTCCTACAAATGAGCAGTTCTTC. This translates into CASSLAGVPTNEQFF. Full variable domain (missing parts from reference TRBV5-4 and TRBJ2-1): ETGVTQSPTHLIKTRGQQVTLRCSSQSGHNTVSWYQQALGQGPQFIFQYYREEENGRGNFPPRFSGLQFPNYSSELNVNALELDDSALYLCASSLAGVPTNEQFFGPGTRLTVL.

The V gene is TRBV7-6, the J gene TRBJ2-2; 7 bases agree with TRBD2. After removal of 3 bases from V and 3 bases from J, the junction contained 4 bases not matched to a gene. The CDR3 has 15 amino acids. Per germline, CDR1 SGHVS and CDR2 FNYEAQ. The CDR3 DNA sequence: TGTGCCAGCAGCTTGGGGACTACCTACACCGGGGAGCTGTTTTTT. It encodes CASSLGTTYTGELFF. Drawing the rest from reference TRBV7-6 and TRBJ2-2, the complete variable domain is GAGVSQSPRYKVTKRGQDVALRCDPISGHVSLYWYRQALGQGPEFLTYFNYEAQQDKSGLPNDRFSAERPEGSISTLTIQRTEQRDSAMYRCASSLGTTYTGELFFGEGSRLTVL.

For the CDR3, the DNA is TGTGCCATCAGTACTAGCGGGGGTACCTACGAGCAGTACTTC. Translating gives CAISTSGGTYEQYF. The V call is TRBV10-3, the J call TRBJ2-7; 11 bases are a match to TRBD2. V gave up 5 bases and J gave up 2 bases; unmatched junction bases: 2. Looked up from germline, CDR1 is ENHRY and CDR2 is SYGVKD. The CDR3 is made up of 14 amino acids.

The chain has TRBV7-8 and TRBJ1-4; the D gene is possibly TRBD1 (5 bases). The CDR3 sequence is 14 residues long. CDR1 is SGHVS and CDR2 is FQNEAQ in the germline V gene. Trimming took 5 bases from V and 14 from J, leaving 21 bases between them. The CDR3 coding sequence is TGTGCCAGCAGCCCCACCGTGGGACTGAAACTCCTGTTTTTT. Residues: CASSPTVGLKLLFF.

The chain carries TRBV2 and TRBJ2-1; D is uncertain. Germline assignment: CDR1 SNHLY and CDR2 FYNNEI. The CDR3 spans 14 residues. The ends were cut back, 4 bases at V and 4 bases at J, with 11 bases in the middle. As DNA, the CDR3 is TGTGCCAGCAGTGCAGGATCCATTTACAATGAGCAGTTCTTC. Its protein is CASSAGSIYNEQFF.

Concerning this clone itself: The sample contains more than one DNA sequence encoding this CDR3. The gene calls are TRBV5-1 and TRBJ2-7, with no clear D. The germline gives CDR1 SGHRS, CDR2 YFSETQ. The germline V and J ends were trimmed by 5 bases and 1 base, with 7 bases remaining between them. The CDR3 runs to 12 residues. DNA for the CDR3: TGCGCCAGCAGGCAGGATTCCTACGAGCAGTACTTC. Its translation: CASRQDSYEQYF.

About this clone itself: In the same sample, other DNA sequences code for this CDR3. The V and J genes are TRBV6-5 and TRBJ1-5; D gene ambiguous. Per germline, CDR1 MNHEY and CDR2 SVGAGI. V gave up 4 bases and J gave up 6 bases, with 13 bases separating them. The CDR3 is 14 residues long. The CDR3 reads CASSLRTGSQPQHF. CDR3 DNA: TGTGCCAGCAGTTTACGGACGGGGAGTCAGCCCCAGCATTTT.

Note on this clone: Other nucleotide sequences from this sample produce the same CDR3. The gene calls are TRBV7-9 and TRBJ2-2; D might be TRBD1 (6 bases). The length of the CDR3 is 15 residues. CDR1 SEHNR and CDR2 FQNEAQ come from the germline V gene (reference sequence). V shed 2 bases and J shed 0 bases, with 7 bases lying between them. For the CDR3, the DNA is TGTGCCAGCAGCTTAACAGGGTCGAACACCGGGGAGCTGTTTTTT. This encodes CASSLTGSNTGELFF.

The table lists this clone with a few counts. The chain recombines TRBV7-2 with TRBJ1-1; TRBD1 matches at 11 bases. Trimming cost V 1 base and J 4 bases; bases outside gene matches: 5. The germline V gene has CDR1 SGHTA and CDR2 FQGNSA. The CDR3 is 16 amino acids. CDR3 nucleotide sequence: TGTGCCAGCAGCTTAGGGACAGGGGGCGCCGGCACTGAAGCTTTCTTT. Encoded protein: CASSLGTGGAGTEAFF.

Remarks on this clone: The sample carries other DNA sequences with the same CDR3. Here the CDR3 reads CASTEEGGGNTIYF. CDR3 bases: TGTGCCAGTACCGAAGAAGGGGGCGGAAACACCATATATTTT. V is TRBV6-4 and J is TRBJ1-3; 7 bases are shared with TRBD1. Germline CDR1 is MRHNA and CDR2 is SNTAGT. The length of the CDR3 is 14 residues. With V trimmed by 9 bases and J by 4 bases, 9 bases remained unmatched.

The chain recombines TRBV28 with TRBJ2-3, with 10 nucleotides matching TRBD1. Trimming at V came to 1 base and at J to 5 bases, leaving 6 bases not matched to a gene. CDR1 is MDHEN and CDR2 is SYDVKM in the germline V gene. This CDR3 is 16 amino acids long. The CDR3 sequence is CASSLSLRTGGDTQYF. The CDR3 DNA reads TGTGCCAGCAGTTTATCGCTGAGGACAGGGGGAGATACGCAGTATTTT.

This clone was seen a single time. The V and J genes are TRBV9 and TRBJ1-6, with 9 bases lining up with TRBD1. CDR3 length equals 15 residues. CDR1 SGDLS and CDR2 YYNGEE come from the germline V gene. Trimming at V came to 3 bases and at J to 10 bases, leaving 8 bases not matched to a gene. The CDR3 sequence: CASSGPGQGRSPLHF. DNA for the CDR3: TGTGCCAGCAGCGGTCCGGGACAGGGACGATCACCCCTCCACTTT.

This clone was recorded a few times. The V gene is TRBV6-1, the J gene TRBJ1-1, with unresolved D. Trimming shortened V by 6 bases and J by 7 bases, and 12 bases separated the two germline ends. This CDR3 spans 12 amino acids. The germline gives CDR1 MNHNS, CDR2 SASEGT. The CDR3 here is CASSERINEAFF. CDR3 nucleotides: TGTGCCAGCAGCGAGAGGATAAATGAAGCTTTCTTT.

This rearrangement joins TRBV7-9 to TRBJ1-6, with D possibly matching TRBD1 (5 bases). This CDR3 spans 13 amino acids. Trimming left V 6 bases short and J 7 bases short, with 10 bases between. The V gene's germline CDR1 is SEHNR and CDR2 FQNEAQ (reference sequence). The CDR3 DNA follows: TGTGCCAGCAGTTACAACAGGAATTCACCCCTCCACTTT. Amino acids: CASSYNRNSPLHF.

The chain carries TRBV7-2 and TRBJ1-5; weak D call: TRBD1 (5 bases). Germline CDR1 reads SGHTA; CDR2 reads FQGNSA. This CDR3 is built from 17 residues. Trimming stripped 5 bases from V and 11 bases from J, with 28 bases between. The chain's CDR3 is CASSPGEGRGPEATQHF. CDR3 sequence (DNA): TGTGCCAGCAGCCCAGGTGAAGGGAGGGGACCCGAGGCTACCCAGCATTTT.

This chain joins TRBV7-3 and TRBJ1-2, with 10 positions matching TRBD1. V dropped 3 bases and J dropped 5; count of bases not matched to a gene: 6. CDR3 length: 15 residues. Germline-derived CDR1 and CDR2 are SGHTA and FQGTGA. The CDR3 DNA reads TGTGCCAGCAGCTTGACAGGGGGCGCGGAGTATGGCTACACCTTC. As protein: CASSLTGGAEYGYTF.

The count of this clone is one. The gene calls are TRBV7-2 and TRBJ2-3, with 12 bases matching TRBD2. V was pared by 0 bases and J by 4 bases, with 5 bases of the junction left unmatched. Germline loops: CDR1 SGHTA, CDR2 FQGNSA. This CDR3 spans 17 amino acids. For the CDR3, the DNA is TGTGCCAGCAGCTTAGCCGGGACTAGCGGGTTTGCAGATACGCAGTATTTT. Translating it yields CASSLAGTSGFADTQYF.

The chain uses TRBV5-1 and TRBJ1-6, with 8 bases fitting TRBD1. Germline V CDR1 and CDR2: SGHRS, YFSETQ. V was clipped by 4 bases and J by 7 bases; unmatched bases: 10. There are 16 residues in the CDR3. CDR3 amino acids: CASSPSRTGMNSPLHF. The CDR3 DNA reads TGCGCCAGCAGCCCCTCCCGGACAGGGATGAATTCACCCCTCCACTTT.

Notes on this clone: Other DNA sequences from this sample encode an identical CDR3 as well. This chain joins TRBV27 and TRBJ2-1; the D gene is possibly TRBD2 (6 bases). CDR1 and CDR2 (germline): MNHEY, SMNVEV (reference sequence). The ends were cut back, 2 bases at V and 7 bases at J, with 6 bases in the middle. The CDR3 has 12 amino acids. CDR3 region: CASSLGGNEQFF. CDR3 bases: TGTGCCAGCAGTTTAGGGGGGAATGAGCAGTTCTTC.

The rearrangement uses TRBV27 and TRBJ1-2; the D is unclear. In germline, CDR1 is MNHEY, CDR2 SMNVEV (reference sequence). V dropped 0 bases and J dropped 8 bases, with 10 bases sitting between them. CDR3 length equals 13 residues. DNA for the CDR3: TGTGCCAGCAGTTTATCCACAGTGTCCGGCTACACCTTC. It encodes CASSLSTVSGYTF.

The rearrangement joins TRBV4-2 to TRBJ2-1, with 9 bases identical to TRBD2. The CDR3 covers 17 residues. Germline trimming cut 1 base from V and 5 bases from J; bases unmatched to any gene: 9. CDR1 is LGHNA, CDR2 YNFKEQ, per germline. CDR3 in DNA: TGTGCCAGCAGCCAAGGCCGCTGGTTAGCGGGAGACAATGAGCAGTTCTTC. Its protein is CASSQGRWLAGDNEQFF.

This clone was seen just once. The gene calls are TRBV5-4 and TRBJ2-4; D uncertain. The ends were cut back, 0 bases at V and 5 bases at J, with 6 bases in the middle. From germline, CDR1 is SGHNT and CDR2 YYREEE (reference sequence). The CDR3 runs to 13 residues. The CDR3 DNA follows: TGTGCCAGCAGCTTGGGGCAACAAAACATTCAGTACTTC. Translated: CASSLGQQNIQYF.